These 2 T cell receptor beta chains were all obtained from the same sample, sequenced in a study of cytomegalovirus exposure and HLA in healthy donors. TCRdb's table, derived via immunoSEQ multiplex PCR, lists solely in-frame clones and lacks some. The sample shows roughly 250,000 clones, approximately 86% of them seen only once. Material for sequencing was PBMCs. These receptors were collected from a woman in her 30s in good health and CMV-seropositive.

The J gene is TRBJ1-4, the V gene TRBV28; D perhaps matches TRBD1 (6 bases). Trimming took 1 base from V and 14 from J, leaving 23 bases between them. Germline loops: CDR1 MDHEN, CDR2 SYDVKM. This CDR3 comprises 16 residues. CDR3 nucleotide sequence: TGTGCCAGCAGTTTATTAGGGTTTGTGGGGGGGCGCGAGCTGTTTTTT. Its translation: CASSLLGFVGGRELFF.

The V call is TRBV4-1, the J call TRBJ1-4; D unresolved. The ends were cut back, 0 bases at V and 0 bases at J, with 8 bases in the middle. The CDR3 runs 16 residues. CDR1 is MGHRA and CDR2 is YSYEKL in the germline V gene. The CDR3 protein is CASSQDGRATNEKLFF. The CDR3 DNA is TGCGCCAGCAGCCAAGATGGGAGGGCAACTAATGAAAAACTGTTTTTT.